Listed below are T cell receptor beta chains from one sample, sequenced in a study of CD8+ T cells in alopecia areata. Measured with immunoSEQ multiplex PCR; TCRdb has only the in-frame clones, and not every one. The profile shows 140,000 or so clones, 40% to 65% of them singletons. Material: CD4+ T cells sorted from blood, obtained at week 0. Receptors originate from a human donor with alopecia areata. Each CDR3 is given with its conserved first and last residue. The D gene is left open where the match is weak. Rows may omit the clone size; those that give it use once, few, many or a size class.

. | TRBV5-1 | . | CASSLANEQFF
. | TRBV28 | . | CASRLVDRELFF
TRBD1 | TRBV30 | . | CAWSRPRGTVNTGELFF
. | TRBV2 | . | CASTEAYEQYF
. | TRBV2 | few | CASSRLTYEQYF
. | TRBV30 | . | CAWGITGRAISGYTF
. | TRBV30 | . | CAWDLVDTQYF
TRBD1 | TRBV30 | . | CAWRDLKDRAGNTIYF
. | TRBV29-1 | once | CSVRPAATYEQYF
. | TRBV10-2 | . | CASSDQGIDNQPQHF
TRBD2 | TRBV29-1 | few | CSVDVGLAVNEQFF
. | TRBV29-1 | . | CSVAGYGGANVLTF
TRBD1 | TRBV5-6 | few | CASSLPGQGVYEQYF
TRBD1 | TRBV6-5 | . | CASSYSGQPNYGYTF
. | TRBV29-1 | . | CSVKGIGYEKLFF
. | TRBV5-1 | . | CASSSGHVNEKLFF
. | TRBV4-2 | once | CASSQERGYYGYTF
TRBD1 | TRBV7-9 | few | CASSARTGGQETQYF
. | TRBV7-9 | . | CASSKGQSGYTF
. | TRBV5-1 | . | CASSSGLLTDTQYF
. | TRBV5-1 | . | CASSPAGTPGPETQYF
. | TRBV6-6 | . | CASSYSFGEKLFF
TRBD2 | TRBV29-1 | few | CSGFPSGRAEDTQYF
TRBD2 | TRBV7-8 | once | CASSLFSERGVGTQYF
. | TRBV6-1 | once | CASRSGWGLDTEAFF
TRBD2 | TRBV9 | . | CASSVEPAGAGDTQYF
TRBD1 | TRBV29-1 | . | CSATGGSGPDTQYF
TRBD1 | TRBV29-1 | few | CSVGGGTGAYNEQFF
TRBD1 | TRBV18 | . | CASSSDRVTYEQYF
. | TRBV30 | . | CAWSTSRGTQYF
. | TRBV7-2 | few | CASSQRTDYTEAFF
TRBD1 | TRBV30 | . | CAWRDRVEYQETQYF